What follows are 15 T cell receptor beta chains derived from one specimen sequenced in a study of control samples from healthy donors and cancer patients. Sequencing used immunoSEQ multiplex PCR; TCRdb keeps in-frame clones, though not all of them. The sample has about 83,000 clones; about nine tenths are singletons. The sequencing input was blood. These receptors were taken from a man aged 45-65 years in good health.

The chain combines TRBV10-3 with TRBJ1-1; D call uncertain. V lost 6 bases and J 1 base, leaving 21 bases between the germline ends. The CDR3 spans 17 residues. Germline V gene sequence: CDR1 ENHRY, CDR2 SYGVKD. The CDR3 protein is CAIRGSGLSAQNTEAFF. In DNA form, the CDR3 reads TGTGCCATCAGAGGGTCCGGTCTCTCCGCACAGAACACTGAAGCTTTCTTT.

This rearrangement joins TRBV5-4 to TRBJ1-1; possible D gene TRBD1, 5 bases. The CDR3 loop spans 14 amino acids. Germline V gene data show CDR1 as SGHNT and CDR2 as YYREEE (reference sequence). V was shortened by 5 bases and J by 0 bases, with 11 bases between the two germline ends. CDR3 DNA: TGTGCCAGCAGTATCGTAGGGGTGAACACTGAAGCTTTCTTT. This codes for CASSIVGVNTEAFF. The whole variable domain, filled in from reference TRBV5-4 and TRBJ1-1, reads ETGVTQSPTHLIKTRGQQVTLRCSSQSGHNTVSWYQQALGQGPQFIFQYYREEENGRGNFPPRFSGLQFPNYSSELNVNALELDDSALYLCASSIVGVNTEAFFGQGTRLTVV.

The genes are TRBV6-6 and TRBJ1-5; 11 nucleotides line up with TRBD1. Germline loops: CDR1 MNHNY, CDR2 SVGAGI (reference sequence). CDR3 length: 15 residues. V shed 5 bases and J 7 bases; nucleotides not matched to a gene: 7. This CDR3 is CASSHGQGAWQPQHF. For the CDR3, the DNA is TGTGCCAGCAGTCACGGACAGGGGGCATGGCAGCCCCAGCATTTT.

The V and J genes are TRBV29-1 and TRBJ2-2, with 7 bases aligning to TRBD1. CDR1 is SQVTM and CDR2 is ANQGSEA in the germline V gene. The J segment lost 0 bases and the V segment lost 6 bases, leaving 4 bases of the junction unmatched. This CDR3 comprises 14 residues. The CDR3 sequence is CSVTGTANTGELFF. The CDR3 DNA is TGCAGCGTGACCGGGACAGCGAACACCGGGGAGCTGTTTTTT.

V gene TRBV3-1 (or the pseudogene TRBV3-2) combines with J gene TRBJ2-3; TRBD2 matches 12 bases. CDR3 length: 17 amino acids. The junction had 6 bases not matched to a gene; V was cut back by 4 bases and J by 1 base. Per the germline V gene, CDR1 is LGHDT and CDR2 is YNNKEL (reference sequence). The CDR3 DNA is TGTGCCAGCAGCCGACTAGCGGGGGCCCTTCGCACAGATACGCAGTATTTT. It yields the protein CASSRLAGALRTDTQYF.

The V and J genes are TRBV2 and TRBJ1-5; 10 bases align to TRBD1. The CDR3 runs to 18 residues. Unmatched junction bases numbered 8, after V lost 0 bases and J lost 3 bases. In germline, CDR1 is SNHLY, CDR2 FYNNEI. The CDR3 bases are TGTGCCAGCAGTGAAGCGGCCCCCGGGACAGGGGACAATCAGCCCCAGCATTTT. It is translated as CASSEAAPGTGDNQPQHF.

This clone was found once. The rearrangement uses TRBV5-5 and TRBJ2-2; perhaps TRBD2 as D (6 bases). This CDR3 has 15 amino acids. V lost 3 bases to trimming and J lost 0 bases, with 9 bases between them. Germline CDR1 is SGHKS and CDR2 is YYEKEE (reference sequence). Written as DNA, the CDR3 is TGTGCCAGCAGCTGGAGGGCTACGAACACCGGGGAGCTGTTTTTT. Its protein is CASSWRATNTGELFF. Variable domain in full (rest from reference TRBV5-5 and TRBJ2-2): DAGVTQSPTHLIKTRGQQVTLRCSPISGHKSVSWYQQVLGQGPQFIFQYYEKEERGRGNFPDRFSARQFPNYSSELNVNALLLGDSALYLCASSWRATNTGELFFGEGSRLTVL.

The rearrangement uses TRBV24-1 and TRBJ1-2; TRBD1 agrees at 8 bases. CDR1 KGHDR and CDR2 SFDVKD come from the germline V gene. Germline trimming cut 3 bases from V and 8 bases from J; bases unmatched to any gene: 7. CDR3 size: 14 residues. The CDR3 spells CATSDAGGAGGYTF. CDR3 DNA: TGTGCCACCAGTGATGCAGGGGGCGCGGGAGGCTACACCTTC.

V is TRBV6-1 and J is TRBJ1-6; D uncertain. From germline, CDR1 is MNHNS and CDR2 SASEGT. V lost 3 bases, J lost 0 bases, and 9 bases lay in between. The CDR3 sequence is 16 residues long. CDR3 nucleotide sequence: TGTGCCAGCAGTGACGAGATAAGCTCCTATAATTCACCCCTCCACTTT. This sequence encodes CASSDEISSYNSPLHF.

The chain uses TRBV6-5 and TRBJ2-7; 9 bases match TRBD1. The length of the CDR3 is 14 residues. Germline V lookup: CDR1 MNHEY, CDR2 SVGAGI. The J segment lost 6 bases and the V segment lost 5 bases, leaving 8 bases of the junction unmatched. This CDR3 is CASSTRDRVAEQYF. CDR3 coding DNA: TGTGCCAGCAGTACCCGGGACAGGGTAGCCGAGCAGTACTTC.

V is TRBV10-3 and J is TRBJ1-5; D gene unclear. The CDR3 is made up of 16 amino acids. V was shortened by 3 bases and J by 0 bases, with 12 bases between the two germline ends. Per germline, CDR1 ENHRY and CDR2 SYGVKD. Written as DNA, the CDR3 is TGTGCCATCAGTGACGAGGGCCTTTATAGCAATCAGCCCCAGCATTTT. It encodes CAISDEGLYSNQPQHF.

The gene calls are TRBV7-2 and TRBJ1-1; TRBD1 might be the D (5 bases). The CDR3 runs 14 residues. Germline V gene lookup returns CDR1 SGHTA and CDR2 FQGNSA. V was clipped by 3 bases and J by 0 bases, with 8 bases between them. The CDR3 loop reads CASSFGGMNTEAFF. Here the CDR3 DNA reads TGTGCCAGCAGCTTCGGGGGAATGAACACTGAAGCTTTCTTT.

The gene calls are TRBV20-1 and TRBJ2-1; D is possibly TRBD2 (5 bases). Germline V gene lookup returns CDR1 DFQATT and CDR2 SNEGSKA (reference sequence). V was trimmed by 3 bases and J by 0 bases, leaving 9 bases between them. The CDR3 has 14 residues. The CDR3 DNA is TGCAGTGCTAGTCGGGAAAGCTCCTACAATGAGCAGTTCTTC. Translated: CSASRESSYNEQFF.

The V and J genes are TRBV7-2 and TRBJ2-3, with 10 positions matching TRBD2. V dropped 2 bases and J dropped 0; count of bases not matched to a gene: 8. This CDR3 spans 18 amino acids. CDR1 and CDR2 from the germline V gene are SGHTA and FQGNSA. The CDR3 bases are TGTGCCAGCAGCTTAAGGGGTCTAGCGGGGGTAAGCACAGATACGCAGTATTTT. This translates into CASSLRGLAGVSTDTQYF.

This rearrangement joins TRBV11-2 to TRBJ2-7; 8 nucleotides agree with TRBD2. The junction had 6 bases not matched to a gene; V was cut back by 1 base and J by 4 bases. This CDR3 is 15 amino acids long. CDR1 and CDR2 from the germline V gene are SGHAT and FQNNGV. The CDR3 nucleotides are TGTGCCAGCAGCTTAGCGGGGGGGGCCTGGTACGAGCAGTACTTC. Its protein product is CASSLAGGAWYEQYF. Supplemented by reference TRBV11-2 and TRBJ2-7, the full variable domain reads EAGVAQSPRYKIIEKRQSVAFWCNPISGHATLYWYQQILGQGPKLLIQFQNNGVVDDSQLPKDRFSAERLKGVDSTLKIQPAKLEDSAVYLCASSLAGGAWYEQYFGPGTRLTVT.